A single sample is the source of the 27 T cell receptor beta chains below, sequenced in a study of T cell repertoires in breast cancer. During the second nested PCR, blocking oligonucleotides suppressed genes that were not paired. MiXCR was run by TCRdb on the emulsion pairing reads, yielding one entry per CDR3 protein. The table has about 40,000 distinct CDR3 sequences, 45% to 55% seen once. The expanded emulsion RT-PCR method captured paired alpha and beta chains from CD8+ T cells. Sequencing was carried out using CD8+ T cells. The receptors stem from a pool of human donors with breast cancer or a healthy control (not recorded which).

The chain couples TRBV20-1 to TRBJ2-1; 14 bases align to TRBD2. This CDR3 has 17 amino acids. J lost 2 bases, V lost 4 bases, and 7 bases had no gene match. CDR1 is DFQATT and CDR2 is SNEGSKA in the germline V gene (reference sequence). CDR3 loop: CSATGLAGVGAYNEQFF. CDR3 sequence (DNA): TGCAGTGCTACGGGACTAGCGGGAGTGGGGGCCTACAATGAGCAGTTCTTC.

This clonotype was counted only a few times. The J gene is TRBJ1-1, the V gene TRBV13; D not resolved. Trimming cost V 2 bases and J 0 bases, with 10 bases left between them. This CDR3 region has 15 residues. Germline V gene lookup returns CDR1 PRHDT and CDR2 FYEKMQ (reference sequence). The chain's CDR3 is CASSLLRTLNTEAFF. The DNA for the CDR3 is TGTGCCAGCAGCTTACTACGGACCTTGAACACTGAAGCTTTCTTT. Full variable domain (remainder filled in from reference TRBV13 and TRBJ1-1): AAGVIQSPRHLIKEKRETATLKCYPIPRHDTVYWYQQGPGQDPQFLISFYEKMQSDKGSIPDRFSAQQFSDYHSELNMSSLELGDSALYFCASSLLRTLNTEAFFGQGTRLTVV.

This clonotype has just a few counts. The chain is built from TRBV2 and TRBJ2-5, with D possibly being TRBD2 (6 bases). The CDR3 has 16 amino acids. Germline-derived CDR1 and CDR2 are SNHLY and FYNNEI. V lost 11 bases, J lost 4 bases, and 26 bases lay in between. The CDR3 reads CASAGSLLAVGETQYF. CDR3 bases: TGTGCCTCCGCGGGGTCTCTACTAGCAGTAGGAGAGACCCAGTACTTC.

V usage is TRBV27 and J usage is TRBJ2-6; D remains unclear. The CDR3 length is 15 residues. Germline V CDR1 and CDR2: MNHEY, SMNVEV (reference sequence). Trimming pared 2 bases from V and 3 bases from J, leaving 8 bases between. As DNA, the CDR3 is TGTGCCAGCAGTTTAAGGTTGAGTGGGGCCAACGTCCTGACTTTC. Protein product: CASSLRLSGANVLTF.

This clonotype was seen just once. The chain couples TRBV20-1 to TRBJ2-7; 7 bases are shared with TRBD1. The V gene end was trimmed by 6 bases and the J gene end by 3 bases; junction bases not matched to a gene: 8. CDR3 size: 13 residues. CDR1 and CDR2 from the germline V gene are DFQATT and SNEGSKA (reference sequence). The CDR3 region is CSAEGGRGYEQYF. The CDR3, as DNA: TGCAGTGCCGAAGGGGGCAGGGGCTACGAGCAGTACTTC.

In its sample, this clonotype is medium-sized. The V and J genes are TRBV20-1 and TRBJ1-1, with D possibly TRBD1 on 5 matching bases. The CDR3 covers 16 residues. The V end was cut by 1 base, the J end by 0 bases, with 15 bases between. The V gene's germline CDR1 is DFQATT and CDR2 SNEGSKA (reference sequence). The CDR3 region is CSARGIQEPMNTEAFF. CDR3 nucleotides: TGCAGTGCTAGAGGCATACAGGAGCCCATGAACACTGAAGCTTTCTTT.

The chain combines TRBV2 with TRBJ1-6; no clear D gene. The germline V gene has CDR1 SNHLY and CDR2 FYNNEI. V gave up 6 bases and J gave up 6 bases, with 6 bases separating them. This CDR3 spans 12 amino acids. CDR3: CASRLVNSPLHF. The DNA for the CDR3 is TGTGCCAGCAGATTGGTTAATTCACCCCTCCACTTT. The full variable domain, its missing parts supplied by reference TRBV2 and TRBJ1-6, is EPEVTQTPSHQVTQMGQEVILRCVPISNHLYFYWYRQILGQKVEFLVSFYNNEISEKSEIFDDQFSVERPDGSNFTLKIRSTKLEDSAMYFCASRLVNSPLHFGNGTRLTVT.

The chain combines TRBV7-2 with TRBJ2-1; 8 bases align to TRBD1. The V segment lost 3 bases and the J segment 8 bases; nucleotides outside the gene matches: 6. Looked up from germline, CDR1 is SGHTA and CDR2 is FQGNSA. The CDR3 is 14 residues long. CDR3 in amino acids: CASSLTQGAYEQFF. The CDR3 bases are TGTGCCAGCAGCTTGACTCAGGGGGCCTATGAGCAGTTCTTC.

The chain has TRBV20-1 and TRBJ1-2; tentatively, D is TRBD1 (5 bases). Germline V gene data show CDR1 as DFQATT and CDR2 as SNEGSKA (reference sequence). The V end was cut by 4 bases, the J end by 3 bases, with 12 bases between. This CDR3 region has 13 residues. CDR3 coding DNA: TGCAGTGCTATACGGATAGGGGACTATGGCTACACCTTC. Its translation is CSAIRIGDYGYTF.

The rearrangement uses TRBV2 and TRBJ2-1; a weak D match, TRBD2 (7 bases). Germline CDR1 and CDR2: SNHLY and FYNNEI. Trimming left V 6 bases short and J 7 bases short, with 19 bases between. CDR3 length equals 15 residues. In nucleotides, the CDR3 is TGTGCCAGCAGCCCCCGGTGGGGGGGCCCGAATGAGCAGTTCTTC. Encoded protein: CASSPRWGGPNEQFF.

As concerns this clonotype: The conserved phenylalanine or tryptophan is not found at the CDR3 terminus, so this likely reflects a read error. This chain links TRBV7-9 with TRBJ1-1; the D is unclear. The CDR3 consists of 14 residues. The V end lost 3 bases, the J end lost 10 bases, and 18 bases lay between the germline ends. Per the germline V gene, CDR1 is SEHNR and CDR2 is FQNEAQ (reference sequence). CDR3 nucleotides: TGTGCCAGCAGCTTGATGACCCAAGGGAATGCAGCTTTCTCT. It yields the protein CASSLMTQGNAAFS.

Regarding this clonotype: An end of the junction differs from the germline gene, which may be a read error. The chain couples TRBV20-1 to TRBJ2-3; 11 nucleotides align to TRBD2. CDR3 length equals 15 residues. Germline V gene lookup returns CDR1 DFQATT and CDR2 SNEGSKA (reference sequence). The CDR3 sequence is CGARDSGGAFDTQYF. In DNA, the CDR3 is TGCGGTGCTAGGGATAGCGGGGGGGCCTTTGATACGCAGTATTTT.

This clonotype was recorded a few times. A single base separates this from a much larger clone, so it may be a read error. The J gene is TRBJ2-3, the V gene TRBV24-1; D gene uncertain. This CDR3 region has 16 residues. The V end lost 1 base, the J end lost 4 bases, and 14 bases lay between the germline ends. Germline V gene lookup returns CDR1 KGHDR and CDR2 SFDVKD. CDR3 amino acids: CATSDFRGAGSDTQYF. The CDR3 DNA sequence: TGTGCCACCAGTGATTTCCGCGGAGCTGGGTCAGATACGCAGTATTTT.

The CDR3 reads CASSLSGETQYF. The CDR3, as DNA: TGTGCCAGCAGCTTGAGTGGAGAGACCCAGTACTTC. The chain carries TRBV5-6 and TRBJ2-5; no definite D call. V was trimmed by 1 base and J by 4 bases, leaving 5 bases between them. The CDR3 runs to 12 residues. The V gene's germline CDR1 is SGHDT and CDR2 YYEEEE.

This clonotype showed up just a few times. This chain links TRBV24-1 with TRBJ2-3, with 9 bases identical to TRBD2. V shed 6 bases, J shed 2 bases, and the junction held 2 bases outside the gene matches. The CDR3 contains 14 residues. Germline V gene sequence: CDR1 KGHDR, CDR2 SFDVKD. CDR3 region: CATSIAGDTDTQYF. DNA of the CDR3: TGTGCCACCAGTATAGCGGGGGACACAGATACGCAGTATTTT.

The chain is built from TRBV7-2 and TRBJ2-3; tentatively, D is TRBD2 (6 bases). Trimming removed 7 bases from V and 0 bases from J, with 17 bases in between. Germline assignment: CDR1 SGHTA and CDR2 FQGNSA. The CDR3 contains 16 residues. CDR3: CASTTGDSGSTDTQYF. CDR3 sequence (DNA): TGTGCCAGCACCACCGGGGATAGCGGTAGCACAGATACGCAGTATTTT.

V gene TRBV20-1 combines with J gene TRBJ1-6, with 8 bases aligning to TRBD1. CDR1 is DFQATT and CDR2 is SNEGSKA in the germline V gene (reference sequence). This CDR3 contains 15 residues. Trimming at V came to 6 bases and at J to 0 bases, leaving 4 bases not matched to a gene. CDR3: CSAIGQGSYNSPLHF. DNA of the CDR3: TGCAGTGCCATCGGACAGGGCTCCTATAATTCACCCCTCCACTTT.

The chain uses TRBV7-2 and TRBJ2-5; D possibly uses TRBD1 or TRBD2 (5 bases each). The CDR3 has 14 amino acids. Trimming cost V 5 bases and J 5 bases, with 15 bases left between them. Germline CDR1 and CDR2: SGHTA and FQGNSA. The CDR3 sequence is CASSDRGRRETQYF. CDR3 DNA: TGTGCCAGCAGCGACCGGGGACGAAGGGAGACCCAGTACTTC.

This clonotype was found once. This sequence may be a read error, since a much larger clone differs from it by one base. CDR3 amino acids: CASSSRTGTWTGERFF. CDR3 bases: TGTGCCAGCAGTTCTCGGACAGGGACTTGGACCGGGGAGCGGTTTTTT. The rearrangement links TRBV27 to TRBJ2-2; 8 bases line up with TRBD1. This CDR3 is 16 amino acids long. Germline assignment: CDR1 MNHEY and CDR2 SMNVEV (reference sequence).

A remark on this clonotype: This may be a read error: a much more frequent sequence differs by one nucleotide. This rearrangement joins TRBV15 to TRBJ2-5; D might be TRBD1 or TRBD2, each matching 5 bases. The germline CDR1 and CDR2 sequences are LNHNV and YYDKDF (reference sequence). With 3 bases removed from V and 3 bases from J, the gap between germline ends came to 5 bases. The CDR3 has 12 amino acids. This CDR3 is CATSRGEETQYF. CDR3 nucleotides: TGTGCCACCAGCAGGGGGGAAGAGACCCAGTACTTC.

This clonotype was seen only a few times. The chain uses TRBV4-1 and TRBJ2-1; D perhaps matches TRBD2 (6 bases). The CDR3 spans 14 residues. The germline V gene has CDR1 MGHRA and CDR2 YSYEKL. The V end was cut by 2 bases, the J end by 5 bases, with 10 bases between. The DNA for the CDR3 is TGCGCCAGCAGCCAACTAGGAGGGGACAATGAGCAGTTCTTC. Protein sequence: CASSQLGGDNEQFF.

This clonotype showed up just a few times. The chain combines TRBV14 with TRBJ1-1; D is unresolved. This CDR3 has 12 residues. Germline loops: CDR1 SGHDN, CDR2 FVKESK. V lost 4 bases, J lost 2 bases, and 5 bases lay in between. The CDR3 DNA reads TGTGCCAGCAGCCGTGGAAACACTGAAGCTTTCTTT. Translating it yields CASSRGNTEAFF.

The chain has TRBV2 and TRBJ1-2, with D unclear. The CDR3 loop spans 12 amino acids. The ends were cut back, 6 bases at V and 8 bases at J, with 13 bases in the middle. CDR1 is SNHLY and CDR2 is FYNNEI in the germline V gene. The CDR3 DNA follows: TGTGCCAGCAGGGGGATAGGGAGCGGCTACACCTTC. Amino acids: CASRGIGSGYTF. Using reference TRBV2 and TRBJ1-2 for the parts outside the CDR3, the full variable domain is EPEVTQTPSHQVTQMGQEVILRCVPISNHLYFYWYRQILGQKVEFLVSFYNNEISEKSEIFDDQFSVERPDGSNFTLKIRSTKLEDSAMYFCASRGIGSGYTFGSGTRLTVV.

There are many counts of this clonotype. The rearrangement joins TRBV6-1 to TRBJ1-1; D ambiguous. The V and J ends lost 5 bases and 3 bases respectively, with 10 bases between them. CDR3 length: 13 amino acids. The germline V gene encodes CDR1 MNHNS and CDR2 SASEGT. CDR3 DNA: TGTGCCAGCAGTCTGGAGGTATACACTGAAGCTTTCTTT. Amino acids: CASSLEVYTEAFF.

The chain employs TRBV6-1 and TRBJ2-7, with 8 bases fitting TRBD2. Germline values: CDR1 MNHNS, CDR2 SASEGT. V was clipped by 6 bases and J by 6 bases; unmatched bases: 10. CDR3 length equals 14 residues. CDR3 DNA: TGTGCCAGCAGCCTAGGTCCGGGGGGGGGCGAGCAGTACTTC. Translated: CASSLGPGGGEQYF.

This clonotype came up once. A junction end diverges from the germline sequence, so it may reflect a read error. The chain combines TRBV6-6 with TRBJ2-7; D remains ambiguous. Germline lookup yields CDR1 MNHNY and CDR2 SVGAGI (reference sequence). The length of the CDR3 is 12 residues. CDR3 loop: CVSSSNRYEQYF. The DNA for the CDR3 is TGTGTCAGCAGCTCCAACAGATACGAGCAGTACTTC.

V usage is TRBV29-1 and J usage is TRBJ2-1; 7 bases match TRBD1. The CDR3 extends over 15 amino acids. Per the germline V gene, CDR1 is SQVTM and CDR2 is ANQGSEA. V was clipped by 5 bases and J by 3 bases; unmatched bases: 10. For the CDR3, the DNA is TGCAGCGTTCGATCACAAGACAGGGACTACAATGAGCAGTTCTTC. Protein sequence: CSVRSQDRDYNEQFF.